The TCR beta chain under discussion was sequenced for a study of blood T cell repertoires in COVID-19. Study in general: Acute and convalescent COVID-19 specimens originated in the United States, Italy and Spain.

Participants had their cohort set by participant-reported clinical history. The V and J ends lost 6 bases and 4 bases respectively, with 13 bases between them. CDR3 length: 15 residues. Germline V lookup: CDR1 LNHDA, CDR2 SQIVND (reference sequence). In the original workflow: Estimates of nucleated cell counts were drawn from the amplification of reference gene primers. The table came from immunoSEQ multiplex PCR; TCRdb's copy has only in-frame clones and leaves some out. V and J calls and clone size are as listed in that table; D and trimming were resolved from the DNA. The sample holds 300,000 to 350,000 clones, about 86% seen once. Turning to this clone: The sample has other DNA sequences that encode this CDR3 too.

This chain uses TRBV19 with TRBJ2-6; maybe TRBD1 (6 bases). The source is a woman aged 40 to 49 with acute COVID-19. Sequenced: PBMCs or T cells enriched from blood (not recorded which). The CDR3 DNA reads TGTGCCAGTAGGCGACAGGCTTTCGGGGCCAACGTCCTGACTTTC. Its translation is CASRRQAFGANVLTF. Looking up the rest from reference TRBV19 and TRBJ2-6 gives the full variable domain: DGGITQSPKYLFRKEGQNVTLSCEQNLNHDAMYWYRQDPGQGLRLIYYSQIVNDFQKGDIAEGYSVSREKKESFPLTVTSAQKNPTAFYLCASRRQAFGANVLTFGAGSRLTVL.